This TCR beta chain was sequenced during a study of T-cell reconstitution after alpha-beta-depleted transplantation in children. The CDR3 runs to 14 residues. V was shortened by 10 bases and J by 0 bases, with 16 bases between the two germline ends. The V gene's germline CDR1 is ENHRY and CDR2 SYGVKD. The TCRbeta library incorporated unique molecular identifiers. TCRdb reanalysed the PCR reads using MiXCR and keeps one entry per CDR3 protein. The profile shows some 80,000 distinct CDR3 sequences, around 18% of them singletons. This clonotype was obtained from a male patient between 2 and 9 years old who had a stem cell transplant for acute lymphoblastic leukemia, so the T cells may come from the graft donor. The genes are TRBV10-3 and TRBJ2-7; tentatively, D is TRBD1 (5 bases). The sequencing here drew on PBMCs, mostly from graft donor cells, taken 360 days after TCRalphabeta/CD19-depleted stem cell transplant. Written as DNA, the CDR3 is TGTGCCACCCTCCGGACACCGAGCTCCTACGAGCAGTACTTC. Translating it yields CATLRTPSSYEQYF.